This TCR beta chain was documented in a study of cytomegalovirus exposure and HLA in healthy donors. V lost 1 base, J lost 2 bases, and 2 bases stayed unmatched. This CDR3 spans 14 amino acids. CDR1 is SGHNT, CDR2 YENEEA, per germline. PCR employed 60 Vbeta and 13 Jbeta primers. Method: immunoSEQ multiplex PCR; TCRdb's copy keeps in-frame clones and lacks some. Seen here are around 300,000 clones, 70% to 90% observed once, and the top ten hold 1.5% to 2%. The material sequenced was PBMCs. The clonotype comes from a woman in her 40s in good health and CMV-seropositive. This chain uses TRBV11-3 with TRBJ2-7, with 7 bases matching TRBD1. The CDR3 here is CASSLGGQAYEQYF. The CDR3 DNA sequence: TGTGCCAGCAGCTTAGGTGGACAGGCCTACGAGCAGTACTTC. Full variable domain (missing parts from reference TRBV11-3 and TRBJ2-7): EAGVVQSPRYKIIEKKQPVAFWCNPISGHNTLYWYLQNLGQGPELLIRYENEEAVDDSQLPKDRFSAERLKGVDSTLKIQPAELGDSAVYLCASSLGGQAYEQYFGPGTRLTVT.